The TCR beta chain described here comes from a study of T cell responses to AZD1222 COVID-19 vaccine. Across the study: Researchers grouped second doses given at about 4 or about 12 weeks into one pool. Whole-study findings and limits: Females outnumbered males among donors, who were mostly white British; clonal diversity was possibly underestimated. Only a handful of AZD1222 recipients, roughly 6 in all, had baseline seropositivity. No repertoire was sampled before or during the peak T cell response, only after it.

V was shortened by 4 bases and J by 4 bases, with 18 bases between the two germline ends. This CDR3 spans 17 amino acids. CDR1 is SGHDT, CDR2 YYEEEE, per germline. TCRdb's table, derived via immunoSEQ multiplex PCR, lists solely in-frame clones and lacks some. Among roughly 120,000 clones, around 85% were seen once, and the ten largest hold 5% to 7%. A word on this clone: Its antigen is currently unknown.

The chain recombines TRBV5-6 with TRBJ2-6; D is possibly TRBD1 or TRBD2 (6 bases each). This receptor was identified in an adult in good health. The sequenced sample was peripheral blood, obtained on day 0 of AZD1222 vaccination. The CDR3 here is CASSPGGTTRGANVLTF. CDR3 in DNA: TGTGCCAGCAGCCCAGGCGGGACAACACGCGGGGCCAACGTCCTGACTTTC.